This TCR beta chain was recorded in a study of control samples from healthy donors and cancer patients. Profiled with immunoSEQ multiplex PCR; TCRdb holds only in-frame clones, not every one. The data show 90,000 or so clones, less than 85% seen once. This clone came up once. The source of this sequence is a man between 65 and 79 years old with lung cancer. Sample: PBMCs.

The CDR3 here is CASSLGMNTEAFF. The CDR3 region has the DNA TGTGCCAGCAGCTTGGGTATGAACACTGAAGCTTTCTTT. The chain is built from TRBV7-2 and TRBJ1-1; no reliable D call. Deletions cut 3 bases from V and 0 bases from J, with 5 bases between. Germline values: CDR1 SGHTA, CDR2 FQGNSA. This CDR3 is 13 amino acids long. Using reference TRBV7-2 and TRBJ1-1 for the parts outside the CDR3, the full variable domain is GAGVSQSPSNKVTEKGKDVELRCDPISGHTALYWYRQSLGQGLEFLIYFQGNSAPDKSGLPSDRFSAERTGGSVSTLTIQRTQQEDSAVYLCASSLGMNTEAFFGQGTRLTVV.